This passage covers 22 T cell receptor beta chains from one sample sequenced in a study of T cell clonotyping in hematopoietic cell transplantation. Sequenced by immunoSEQ multiplex PCR; TCRdb stores in-frame clones only, minus some. Altogether several thousand clones are present, about 84% being singletons, with the ten largest covering about 12%. Sequences were derived from peripheral blood mononuclear cells, sampled 30 days after allogeneic stem cell transplant. The receptors stem from a male patient aged 60-69 years who had an allogeneic stem cell transplant from an unrelated donor, so the T cells may come from the graft donor. Some clones in this sample may be carry-over from other donors' samples.

This clone was seen just once. J is TRBJ1-3 and V is TRBV28; TRBD1 matches 7 bases. Germline loops: CDR1 MDHEN, CDR2 SYDVKM. V dropped 6 bases and J dropped 8; count of bases not matched to a gene: 10. This CDR3 contains 14 residues. As DNA, the CDR3 is TGTGCCAGCAGCGCGGGACAGCTTTCGGACACCATATATTTT. It codes for CASSAGQLSDTIYF.

This chain connects TRBV18 to TRBJ1-5; no clear D. CDR3 length: 13 amino acids. V lost 2 bases, J lost 3 bases, and 5 bases lay in between. The V gene's germline CDR1 is KGHSH and CDR2 LQKENI. Here the CDR3 reads CASSPEDNQPQHF. CDR3 nucleotide sequence: TGTGCCAGCTCACCAGAGGACAATCAGCCCCAGCATTTT.

The rearrangement links TRBV5-4 to TRBJ2-7, with D perhaps being TRBD1 or TRBD2 (5 bases each). Germline V CDR1 and CDR2: SGHNT, YYREEE (reference sequence). The germline V and J ends were trimmed by 5 bases and 3 bases, with 15 bases remaining between them. The CDR3 has 14 residues. This CDR3 is CASRAEGPLYEQYF. CDR3 coding DNA: TGTGCCAGCAGGGCCGAGGGGCCCCTCTACGAGCAGTACTTC. The variable domain in full, with the rest retrieved from reference TRBV5-4 and TRBJ2-7, is ETGVTQSPTHLIKTRGQQVTLRCSSQSGHNTVSWYQQALGQGPQFIFQYYREEENGRGNFPPRFSGLQFPNYSSELNVNALELDDSALYLCASRAEGPLYEQYFGPGTRLTVT.

The J gene is TRBJ2-5, the V gene TRBV6-5; D is uncertain. Germline CDR1 MNHEY, CDR2 SVGAGI. The CDR3 is 15 amino acids. V was shortened by 6 bases and J by 3 bases, with 17 bases between the two germline ends. The CDR3 is CASSPFGSHKETQYF. CDR3 bases: TGTGCCAGCAGCCCCTTTGGGTCCCATAAAGAGACCCAGTACTTC.

This clone is a singleton in its sample. The chain employs TRBV11-2 and TRBJ2-1, with TRBD2 identical over 11 bases. In germline, CDR1 is SGHAT, CDR2 FQNNGV. The CDR3 extends over 15 amino acids. J was trimmed by 4 bases and V by 4 bases; bases with no gene match: 3. For the CDR3, the DNA is TGTGCCAGCAGCTGGCTAGCGGGGGGATACAATGAGCAGTTCTTC. Its protein product is CASSWLAGGYNEQFF.

The chain recombines TRBV5-4 with TRBJ2-3; TRBD2 matches at 7 bases. Germline CDR1 SGHNT, CDR2 YYREEE (reference sequence). The CDR3 spans 17 residues. V trimming: 4 bases; J trimming: 0 bases; junction bases outside the gene matches: 11. The CDR3 spells CASSPALGGKSTDTQYF. Written as DNA, the CDR3 is TGTGCCAGCAGCCCGGCCCTGGGGGGGAAGAGCACAGATACGCAGTATTTT.

In its sample, this clone ranks as medium-sized. V gene TRBV11-1 combines with J gene TRBJ2-7, with TRBD2 identical over 7 bases. Germline V CDR1 and CDR2: SGHAT, FQDESV (reference sequence). V lost 1 base, J lost 2 bases, and 5 bases stayed unmatched. This CDR3 region has 15 residues. Written as DNA, the CDR3 is TGTGCCAGCAGCTTAGGGGGGACTAACACCTACGAGCAGTACTTC. This encodes CASSLGGTNTYEQYF.

This chain links TRBV6-5 with TRBJ2-1, with 8 positions matching TRBD2. Germline V gene lookup returns CDR1 MNHEY and CDR2 SVGAGI. V gave up 7 bases and J gave up 6 bases; unmatched junction bases: 8. This CDR3 has 14 residues. DNA of the CDR3: TGTGCCAGCACCCTCTCCGGGGGGGCCAATGAGCAGTTCTTC. Protein: CASTLSGGANEQFF.

The DNA for the CDR3 is TGCGCCAGCAGCTTGGCGAGGGAACAAGAGACCCAGTACTTC. Protein: CASSLAREQETQYF. The V gene is TRBV5-1, the J gene TRBJ2-5, with D possibly being TRBD2 (5 bases). This CDR3 contains 14 residues. Germline V gene lookup returns CDR1 SGHRS and CDR2 YFSETQ. The V gene lost 0 bases and the J gene lost 2 bases, with 8 bases spanning the gap. Full variable domain (rest looked up from reference TRBV5-1 and TRBJ2-5): KAGVTQTPRYLIKTRGQQVTLSCSPISGHRSVSWYQQTPGQGLQFLFEYFSETQRNKGNFPGRFSGRQFSNSRSEMNVSTLELGDSALYLCASSLAREQETQYFGPGTRLLVL.

V usage is TRBV5-1 and J usage is TRBJ2-7, with D possibly TRBD1 on 6 matching bases. The V gene lost 4 bases and the J gene lost 0 bases, with 23 bases spanning the gap. This CDR3 contains 18 residues. Germline assignment: CDR1 SGHRS and CDR2 YFSETQ. In nucleotides, the CDR3 is TGCGCCAGCAGCGGAACGAAACAGGGTACCCCTAGCTCCTACGAGCAGTACTTC. Protein product: CASSGTKQGTPSSYEQYF.

The chain uses TRBV6-1 and TRBJ2-6, with D unresolved. Germline CDR1 and CDR2: MNHNS and SASEGT. The germline V and J ends were trimmed by 7 bases and 0 bases, with 4 bases remaining between them. The CDR3 contains 13 residues. The CDR3 DNA reads TGTGCCAGCAACCTCTCTGGGGCCAACGTCCTGACTTTC. Its protein is CASNLSGANVLTF.

J is TRBJ2-1 and V is TRBV6-4, with TRBD2 identical over 8 bases. This CDR3 is built from 20 residues. The V gene end was trimmed by 6 bases and the J gene end by 0 bases; junction bases not matched to a gene: 19. Germline loops: CDR1 MRHNA, CDR2 SNTAGT. This chain's CDR3 is CASRLSPQRGYPSSYNEQFF. For the CDR3, the DNA is TGTGCCAGCAGACTCAGCCCCCAGCGGGGGTACCCAAGCTCCTACAATGAGCAGTTCTTC.

The chain is built from TRBV4-2 and TRBJ2-7; TRBD2 might be the D (5 bases). V lost 3 bases and J lost 2, with 14 bases in between. Germline values: CDR1 LGHNA, CDR2 YNFKEQ. The CDR3 loop spans 15 amino acids. DNA of the CDR3: TGTGCCAGCAGCCAGGGCGTCACTAGTCCCTACGAGCAGTACTTC. Translation: CASSQGVTSPYEQYF.

This chain connects TRBV19 to TRBJ1-5; D is undetermined. CDR3 length: 13 amino acids. Germline lookup yields CDR1 LNHDA and CDR2 SQIVND (reference sequence). V dropped 0 bases and J dropped 10 bases, with 10 bases sitting between them. The CDR3 spells CASSIESRRPQHF. Written as DNA, the CDR3 is TGTGCCAGTAGTATAGAGTCAAGGCGACCCCAGCATTTT.

In DNA form, the CDR3 reads TGTGCCAGCAGCACTTTCCCCCCCCTAGCGGGGTACCAAGAGACCCAGTACTTC. It codes for CASSTFPPLAGYQETQYF. This chain joins TRBV5-8 and TRBJ2-5; the match to TRBD2 covers 9 bases. Per the germline V gene, CDR1 is SGHTS and CDR2 is YDEGEE. J lost 0 bases, V lost 4 bases, and 13 bases had no gene match. The CDR3 sequence is 18 residues long.

V gene TRBV19 combines with J gene TRBJ1-6; D is unresolved. The V gene lost 7 bases and the J gene lost 10 bases, with 14 bases spanning the gap. CDR1 is LNHDA, CDR2 SQIVND, per germline (reference sequence). The CDR3 consists of 13 residues. The CDR3 DNA sequence: TGTGCCAGTAATTTTACAGCCGAATCACCCCTCCACTTT. Translated, it gives CASNFTAESPLHF.

There are a few counts of this clone. The rearrangement links TRBV29-1 to TRBJ2-2; TRBD1 is a possible D gene (6 bases). Germline assignment: CDR1 SQVTM and CDR2 ANQGSEA. The CDR3 sequence is 13 residues long. V dropped 6 bases and J dropped 2 bases, with 10 bases sitting between them. CDR3 nucleotides: TGCAGCGTGGGGGACACCAACACCGGGGAGCTGTTTTTT. Translating it yields CSVGDTNTGELFF.

This chain uses TRBV19 with TRBJ1-5, with unresolved D. V lost 8 bases and J 0 bases, leaving 11 bases between the germline ends. The germline CDR1 and CDR2 sequences are LNHDA and SQIVND (reference sequence). The CDR3 spans 14 residues. CDR3 residues: CASSNEGSNQPQHF. The DNA for the CDR3 is TGTGCCAGTTCGAACGAGGGTAGCAATCAGCCCCAGCATTTT.

The rearrangement uses TRBV6-6 and TRBJ1-1; D is uncertain. The CDR3 length is 14 residues. Per germline, CDR1 MNHNY and CDR2 SVGAGI (reference sequence). Trimming pared 2 bases from V and 1 base from J, leaving 8 bases between. DNA of the CDR3: TGTGCCAGCAGTTACGTAGCGGGGAACACTGAAGCTTTCTTT. Encoded protein: CASSYVAGNTEAFF.

The chain recombines TRBV7-3 with TRBJ1-6; 8 bases are a match to TRBD1. After removal of 5 bases from V and 8 bases from J, the junction contained 8 bases not matched to a gene. Germline-derived CDR1 and CDR2 are SGHTA and FQGTGA. This CDR3 region has 15 residues. The CDR3 here is CASSGTGRGHSPLHF. The CDR3 DNA reads TGTGCCAGCAGCGGGACAGGACGGGGCCATTCACCCCTCCACTTT.

This clone rates as medium-sized. The J gene is TRBJ1-5, the V gene TRBV25-1; TRBD1 aligns across 7 bases. The V and J ends lost 8 bases and 0 bases, in that order; junction bases with no gene match: 16. The CDR3 is made up of 18 amino acids. Germline CDR1 reads MGHDK; CDR2 reads SYGVNS. In nucleotides, the CDR3 is TGTGCCAGCGGGGACCCTGGGACAGACGGAAATAGCAATCAGCCCCAGCATTTT. Translated: CASGDPGTDGNSNQPQHF.

The rearrangement links TRBV29-1 to TRBJ1-2; 7 bases are shared with TRBD1. CDR3 length: 11 amino acids. Germline CDR1 reads SQVTM; CDR2 reads ANQGSEA. V shed 5 bases, J shed 8 bases, and the junction held 5 bases outside the gene matches. CDR3 nucleotides: TGCAGCGTTTGGGGACAGAAGGGCTACACCTTC. It specifies CSVWGQKGYTF. Full variable domain (rest looked up from reference TRBV29-1 and TRBJ1-2): SAVISQKPSRDICQRGTSLTIQCQVDSQVTMMFWYRQQPGQSLTLIATANQGSEATYESGFVIDKFPISRPNLTFSTLTVSNMSPEDSSIYLCSVWGQKGYTFGSGTRLTVV.